This T cell receptor beta chain appears in the sequencing data of a study of CD8 T cells in Susac syndrome. Germline-derived CDR1 and CDR2 are SGDLS and YYNGEE. The CDR3 loop spans 17 amino acids. Trimming stripped 0 bases from V and 5 bases from J, with 20 bases between. With random hexamers, 0.5 to 1 ug RNA was reverse transcribed. In TCRdb, the immunoSEQ multiplex PCR reads were re-called with MiXCR into one record per CDR3 protein. The table records about 70,000 distinct CDR3 sequences, 95% of them present only once. The origin of this receptor is a human donor in good health. The sample taken for sequencing was CD8+ T cells from PBMCs. The V call is TRBV9, the J call TRBJ1-2; D perhaps matches TRBD1 (5 bases). The CDR3 DNA sequence: TGTGCCAGCAGCGTAGAGGGACGGGGGTTAAACCAGTATGGCTACACCTTC. This gives the protein CASSVEGRGLNQYGYTF.